This TCR beta chain was recovered during a study of technical replicates of blood from a few donors. Looked up from germline, CDR1 is MNHNY and CDR2 is SVGAGI (reference sequence). This CDR3 comprises 16 residues. V gave up 7 bases and J gave up 6 bases; unmatched junction bases: 17. Profiled with immunoSEQ multiplex PCR; TCRdb holds only in-frame clones, not every one. The table includes roughly 76,000 clones, 65% to 90% detected once. The chain combines TRBV6-6 with TRBJ1-1; 7 bases are shared with TRBD1. Specimen: PBMCs. This receptor was taken from a human donor in good health. Some clones in this sample may be carry-over from other donors' samples. CDR3 sequence: CASIIRDRGRGAEAFF. As DNA, the CDR3 is TGTGCCAGCATCATTCGAGACCGCGGCAGGGGGGCTGAAGCTTTCTTT.